This record concerns one T cell receptor (beta chain) sequence. A universal primer site came from template switching; cDNA carried unique molecular identifiers. TCRdb ran MiXCR on the 5' RACE reads and lists one entry per CDR3 protein. Here the sample spans more than 1.5 million distinct CDR3 sequences, 32% being singletons. This record comes from a study of identical twins. Trimming left V 10 bases short and J 1 base short, with 14 bases between. In germline, CDR1 is SGHTA, CDR2 FQGNSA. The CDR3 covers 13 residues. Input material: cord blood. The sequence was obtained from a newborn girl in good health. The chain uses TRBV7-2 and TRBJ2-7; no definite D call. CDR3 in DNA: TGTGCCACCCGGCCCCCCGGTTCCTACGAGCAGTACTTC. It specifies CATRPPGSYEQYF.